The 19 T cell receptor beta chains below all came from one sample that was sequenced in a study of blood T cell repertoires in COVID-19. The method was immunoSEQ multiplex PCR; TCRdb's version includes in-frame clones alone and lacks a portion of them. The sample lists 250,000 to 350,000 clones, about 89% occurring once. The material sequenced was peripheral blood. All receptors come from a woman aged 60 to 75 with acute or convalescent COVID-19.

The chain recombines TRBV2 with TRBJ1-2, with 8 bases aligning to TRBD1. Germline assignment: CDR1 SNHLY and CDR2 FYNNEI. J lost 4 bases, V lost 7 bases, and 8 bases had no gene match. The CDR3 covers 14 residues. This chain's CDR3 is CASTGTGGAYGYTF. In nucleotides, the CDR3 is TGTGCCAGCACTGGGACAGGAGGCGCCTATGGCTACACCTTC. Looking up the rest from reference TRBV2 and TRBJ1-2 gives the full variable domain: EPEVTQTPSHQVTQMGQEVILRCVPISNHLYFYWYRQILGQKVEFLVSFYNNEISEKSEIFDDQFSVERPDGSNFTLKIRSTKLEDSAMYFCASTGTGGAYGYTFGSGTRLTVV.

The gene calls are TRBV27 and TRBJ2-7, with D possibly matching TRBD1 (5 bases). The length of the CDR3 is 10 residues. Germline CDR1 and CDR2: MNHEY and SMNVEV (reference sequence). Trimming took off 5 bases at V and 9 bases at J, with 8 bases between the two ends. The CDR3 region is CASSTTGQYF. DNA of the CDR3: TGTGCCAGCAGTACTACAGGGCAGTACTTC.

The chain joins TRBV29-1 to TRBJ2-2; a weak D match, TRBD1 (6 bases). V lost 4 bases and J 3 bases, leaving 15 bases between the germline ends. The CDR3 runs 15 residues. The germline V gene has CDR1 SQVTM and CDR2 ANQGSEA. DNA of the CDR3: TGCAGCGTTGGAACGGGCAGGGGTTACACCGGGGAGCTGTTTTTT. Protein: CSVGTGRGYTGELFF.

This chain connects TRBV6-5 to TRBJ1-5; D is uncertain. Germline CDR1 is MNHEY and CDR2 is SVGAGI. The V and J ends lost 6 bases and 6 bases respectively, with 15 bases between them. The CDR3 length is 14 residues. The CDR3 coding sequence is TGTGCCAGCAGCCCCTCCGGGTTCAGTCAGCCCCAGCATTTT. It translates to CASSPSGFSQPQHF.

This chain uses TRBV28 with TRBJ1-1, with 9 bases that match TRBD1. Germline CDR1 reads MDHEN; CDR2 reads SYDVKM. V lost 5 bases, J lost 4 bases, and 5 bases stayed unmatched. There are 14 residues in the CDR3. CDR3 in DNA: TGTGCCAGCAGTCCGGGACAGGGTTCCACTGAAGCTTTCTTT. It is translated as CASSPGQGSTEAFF. The entire variable domain, with the rest obtained from reference TRBV28 and TRBJ1-1, is as follows: DVKVTQSSRYLVKRTGEKVFLECVQDMDHENMFWYRQDPGLGLRLIYFSYDVKMKEKGDIPEGYSVSREKKERFSLILESASTNQTSMYLCASSPGQGSTEAFFGQGTRLTVV.

This clone was seen once. V gene TRBV27 combines with J gene TRBJ2-2; unclear D gene. This CDR3 comprises 14 residues. With 2 bases removed from V and 4 bases from J, the gap between germline ends came to 8 bases. The V gene's germline CDR1 is MNHEY and CDR2 SMNVEV (reference sequence). The CDR3 protein is CASSLGQSTGELFF. The DNA for the CDR3 is TGTGCCAGCAGTTTAGGGCAGTCCACCGGGGAGCTGTTTTTT.

The chain couples TRBV28 to TRBJ1-1, with D tentatively TRBD1 (6 bases). V gave up 2 bases and J gave up 5 bases, with 12 bases separating them. CDR3 length equals 14 residues. Germline loops: CDR1 MDHEN, CDR2 SYDVKM. The CDR3, as DNA: TGTGCCAGCAGTTTAACAGGGTTTGGAACTGAAGCTTTCTTT. The encoded protein is CASSLTGFGTEAFF.

The genes are TRBV2 and TRBJ2-5; D ambiguous. Germline V CDR1 and CDR2: SNHLY, FYNNEI. The CDR3 loop spans 12 amino acids. V shed 1 base and J shed 8 bases, with 8 bases lying between them. The CDR3 region is CASSEERRTQYF. The CDR3 coding sequence is TGTGCCAGCAGTGAAGAGAGGAGAACCCAGTACTTC.

The chain couples TRBV6-2 or TRBV6-3 to TRBJ2-1; 12 bases agree with TRBD2. In germline, CDR1 is MNHEY, CDR2 SVGEGT. The CDR3 consists of 16 residues. V gave up 0 bases and J gave up 9 bases; unmatched junction bases: 6. The CDR3 DNA reads TGTGCCAGCAGTTACTCCTCTAGCGGGGGGGGTGGTGAGCAGTTCTTC. This sequence encodes CASSYSSSGGGGEQFF.

This clone was seen just once. V is TRBV27 and J is TRBJ1-6, with D tentatively TRBD1 (5 bases). Trimming left V 3 bases short and J 7 bases short, with 7 bases between. Germline CDR1 and CDR2: MNHEY and SMNVEV (reference sequence). The CDR3 extends over 13 amino acids. The CDR3: CASSLGGNSPLHF. CDR3 sequence (DNA): TGTGCCAGCAGTTTGGGGGGAAATTCACCCCTCCACTTT.

The chain carries TRBV6-1 and TRBJ1-2; no reliable D call. Germline loops: CDR1 MNHNS, CDR2 SASEGT. Trimming cost V 2 bases and J 8 bases, with 18 bases left between them. The CDR3 is 15 amino acids. The CDR3 loop reads CASSEKGLPARGYTF. CDR3 bases: TGTGCCAGCAGTGAAAAAGGCCTTCCTGCTAGGGGCTACACCTTC.

This chain connects TRBV5-4 to TRBJ2-2; 9 bases are shared with TRBD1. The germline V gene has CDR1 SGHNT and CDR2 YYREEE (reference sequence). The V segment lost 3 bases and the J segment 6 bases; nucleotides outside the gene matches: 6. The CDR3 has 15 residues. Here the CDR3 reads CASSSGTGKSGELFF. The CDR3 region has the DNA TGTGCCAGCAGCTCCGGGACAGGGAAATCCGGGGAGCTGTTTTTT.

The chain joins TRBV7-2 to TRBJ1-4, with a tentative D call TRBD1 (6 bases). There are 15 residues in the CDR3. Trimming took 3 bases from V and 8 from J, leaving 16 bases between them. The germline V gene has CDR1 SGHTA and CDR2 FQGNSA. Here the CDR3 reads CASSLVGQGREKLFF. As DNA, the CDR3 is TGTGCCAGCAGCTTGGTGGGGCAGGGGAGAGAAAAACTGTTTTTT.

The count of this clone is one. The chain is built from TRBV4-2 and TRBJ1-3, with 9 bases that match TRBD1. In germline, CDR1 is LGHNA, CDR2 YNFKEQ. The junction had 6 bases not matched to a gene; V was cut back by 6 bases and J by 0 bases. The CDR3 covers 16 residues. The CDR3 sequence is CASRGQGDFSGNTIYF. The DNA for the CDR3 is TGTGCCAGCAGGGGACAGGGTGACTTCTCTGGAAACACCATATATTTT.

The CDR3: CASARHLGDEQFF. In nucleotides, the CDR3 is TGTGCCAGCGCTAGGCATCTAGGAGATGAGCAGTTCTTC. The chain is built from TRBV2 and TRBJ2-1; D is unclear. The CDR3 spans 13 residues. Germline V CDR1 and CDR2: SNHLY, FYNNEI. The ends were cut back, 8 bases at V and 8 bases at J, with 16 bases in the middle.

J is TRBJ2-5 and V is TRBV28, with TRBD2 matching over 7 bases. V lost 1 base to trimming and J lost 1 base; unmatched junction nucleotides: 3. Germline CDR1 is MDHEN and CDR2 is SYDVKM. The CDR3 contains 15 residues. In DNA form, the CDR3 reads TGTGCCAGCAGTTTATTAGCGGGTAGCCAAGAGACCCAGTACTTC. The encoded protein is CASSLLAGSQETQYF.

The genes are TRBV29-1 and TRBJ1-5; TRBD1 is a possible D gene (5 bases). Germline CDR1 SQVTM, CDR2 ANQGSEA. Trimming took off 5 bases at V and 6 bases at J, with 14 bases between the two ends. The CDR3 is 13 amino acids. Here the CDR3 reads CSVLQALGQPQHF. The CDR3 bases are TGCAGCGTTTTACAGGCATTAGGTCAGCCCCAGCATTTT.

CDR3 region: CASSGRASADTQYF. The CDR3 DNA reads as TGTGCCAGCAGCGGGAGGGCTTCAGCGGATACGCAGTATTTT. The chain couples TRBV21-1 to TRBJ2-3; the table's D call TRBD2 went unverified against the DNA. TRBV21-1 is assigned pseudogene status. This CDR3 region has 14 residues.

The J gene is TRBJ2-6, the V gene TRBV9; 14 positions agree with TRBD2. J was trimmed by 4 bases and V by 4 bases; bases with no gene match: 7. The V gene's germline CDR1 is SGDLS and CDR2 YYNGEE. The CDR3 runs 18 residues. CDR3 residues: CASSPRLAGGSGANVLTF. The DNA for the CDR3 is TGTGCCAGCAGCCCCCGACTAGCGGGAGGGTCAGGGGCCAACGTCCTGACTTTC. The whole variable domain, filled in from reference TRBV9 and TRBJ2-6, reads DSGVTQTPKHLITATGQRVTLRCSPRSGDLSVYWYQQSLDQGLQFLIQYYNGEERAKGNILERFSAQQFPDLHSELNLSSLELGDSALYFCASSPRLAGGSGANVLTFGAGSRLTVL.